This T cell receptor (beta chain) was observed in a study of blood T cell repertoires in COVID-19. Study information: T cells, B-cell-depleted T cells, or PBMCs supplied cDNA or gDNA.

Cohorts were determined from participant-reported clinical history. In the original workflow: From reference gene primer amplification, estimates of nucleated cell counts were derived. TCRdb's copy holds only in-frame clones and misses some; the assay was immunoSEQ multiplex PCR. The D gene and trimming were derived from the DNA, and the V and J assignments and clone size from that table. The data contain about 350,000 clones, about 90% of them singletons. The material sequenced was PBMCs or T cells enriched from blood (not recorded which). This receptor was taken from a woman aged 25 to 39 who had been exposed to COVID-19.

In DNA form, the CDR3 reads TGTGCCAGTAGTTACAGGGAAGAAGCTTTCTTT. It translates to CASSYREEAFF. The chain has TRBV19 and TRBJ1-1, with TRBD1 as a possible D gene (6 bases). This CDR3 contains 11 residues. Germline CDR1 LNHDA, CDR2 SQIVND (reference sequence). The ends were cut back, 5 bases at V and 8 bases at J, with 9 bases in the middle.